Following are 8 T cell receptor beta chains from one sample sequenced in a study of blood T cell repertoires in COVID-19. Measured with immunoSEQ multiplex PCR; TCRdb has only the in-frame clones, and not every one. The sample yields approximately 260,000 clones, over 80% seen once. The sample taken for sequencing was peripheral blood. The receptors were gathered from a man aged 60 to 69 who had recovered from COVID-19.

The V call is TRBV3-1 (or the pseudogene TRBV3-2), the J call TRBJ2-2, with TRBD2 matching 8 bases. Germline V gives CDR1 LGHDT, CDR2 YNNKEL (reference sequence). CDR3 length: 15 amino acids. The V and J ends lost 6 bases and 6 bases, in that order; junction bases with no gene match: 9. The chain's CDR3 is CASRNGGAVAGELFF. In DNA, the CDR3 is TGTGCCAGCAGGAACGGGGGGGCCGTAGCCGGGGAGCTGTTTTTT.

This clone was picked up a small number of times. The chain links TRBV21-1 to TRBJ1-5; the table's D call of TRBD1 was not tested on the DNA. TRBV21-1 is shown as a pseudogene. There are 16 residues in the CDR3. The CDR3 spells CARTDRGRRCNQPQHF. The CDR3 DNA is TGTGCCAGGACGGACAGGGGACGTCGATGCAATCAGCCCCAGCATTTT.

The V and J genes are TRBV6-1 and TRBJ1-5; 8 nucleotides match TRBD1. The CDR3 extends over 18 amino acids. From germline, CDR1 is MNHNS and CDR2 SASEGT. Unmatched junction bases numbered 14, after V lost 1 base and J lost 6 bases. This CDR3 reads CASSEGKGRGQLGQPQHF. CDR3 sequence (DNA): TGTGCCAGCAGTGAAGGGAAGGGCAGGGGGCAGCTGGGTCAGCCCCAGCATTTT.

The chain is built from TRBV15 and TRBJ2-1, with D maybe TRBD1 (5 bases). Germline CDR1 and CDR2: LNHNV and YYDKDF (reference sequence). This CDR3 has 14 residues. Between the trimmed V and J ends, which lost 6 bases and 4 bases, there was a span of 13 bases. The CDR3 protein is CATRKDTLYNEQFF. CDR3 bases: TGTGCCACCAGAAAGGACACTCTTTACAATGAGCAGTTCTTC.

The V call is TRBV18, the J call TRBJ1-2; TRBD1 agrees at 8 bases. The CDR3 is 15 residues long. Germline V gene lookup returns CDR1 KGHSH and CDR2 LQKENI. Trimming at V came to 4 bases and at J to 1 base, leaving 5 bases not matched to a gene. Here the CDR3 reads CASSLDRVGNYGYTF. CDR3 nucleotides: TGTGCCAGCTCACTGGACAGGGTCGGTAACTATGGCTACACCTTC.

This chain uses TRBV13 with TRBJ1-6, with D tentatively TRBD1 (5 bases). V was cut by 6 bases and J by 8 bases, with 14 bases left in between. Germline V gives CDR1 PRHDT, CDR2 FYEKMQ (reference sequence). This CDR3 contains 14 residues. The CDR3 loop is CASRVDRPDSPLHF. CDR3 DNA sequence: TGTGCCAGCAGAGTAGACAGACCCGATTCACCCCTCCACTTT.

The chain is built from TRBV19 and TRBJ1-6, with 8 bases matching TRBD1. V was clipped by 9 bases and J by 8 bases; unmatched bases: 6. This CDR3 has 13 residues. The V gene's germline CDR1 is LNHDA and CDR2 SQIVND (reference sequence). The CDR3 DNA sequence: TGTGCCAGCCGTGGACAGGGCCATTCACCCCTCCACTTT. Protein product: CASRGQGHSPLHF.

This clone appeared a single time. In nucleotides, the CDR3 is TGTGCCAGCAGGAGGGAGTCCGCCGGGGAGCTGTTTTTT. It translates to CASRRESAGELFF. The chain links TRBV11-3 to TRBJ2-2; the D gene is possibly TRBD2 (5 bases). The CDR3 sequence is 13 residues long. V was shortened by 6 bases and J by 6 bases, with 11 bases between the two germline ends. Germline V gene data show CDR1 as SGHNT and CDR2 as YENEEA.